Each of the 6 T cell receptor beta chains below was sequenced from the same sample in a study of blood T cell repertoires in COVID-19 (dated by TCRdb to 2018 to 2021). Library creation used the immunoSEQ multiplex PCR assay. TCRdb obtained this table from immuneACCESS and retained in-frame rearrangements with V and J assigned. These tables miss some clones; where compared with another copy, unresolved V genes account for less than half of the shortfall, and the remainder is unexplained. The sample table lists about 150,000 clones, 84% of them with a count of one. Jointly, the top ten make up around 35% of the sample. Sample: peripheral blood. The origin of the receptors is a human donor in a cohort sampled during active COVID-19.

The chain couples TRBV29-1 to TRBJ2-7; TRBD2 aligns across 7 bases. Germline V lookup: CDR1 SQVTM, CDR2 ANQGSEA. This CDR3 comprises 15 residues. The V and J ends lost 6 bases and 0 bases, in that order; junction bases with no gene match: 11. CDR3 residues: CSVGGLRGTSYEQYF. DNA for the CDR3: TGCAGCGTCGGTGGGCTGCGGGGGACCTCCTACGAGCAGTACTTC.

The CDR3 sequence: CASENSGTVYGYTF. In DNA form, the CDR3 reads TGTGCCAGTGAGAACTCCGGGACAGTCTATGGCTACACCTTC. J is TRBJ1-2 and V is TRBV19; TRBD1 agrees at 7 bases. This CDR3 spans 14 amino acids. Germline loops: CDR1 LNHDA, CDR2 SQIVND (reference sequence). V shed 8 bases and J 4 bases; nucleotides not matched to a gene: 10.

The rearrangement links TRBV7-8 to TRBJ1-2, with D unclear. The CDR3 consists of 15 residues. The V gene lost 6 bases and the J gene lost 7 bases, with 21 bases spanning the gap. Germline CDR1 SGHVS, CDR2 FQNEAQ. DNA of the CDR3: TGTGCCAGCAGTCAGATGGGTGAGAGGGCAGGTGGCTACACCTTC. This translates into CASSQMGERAGGYTF.

The genes are TRBV28 and TRBJ1-5; a weak D match, TRBD1 (6 bases). Looked up from germline, CDR1 is MDHEN and CDR2 is SYDVKM. Trimming removed 4 bases from V and 3 bases from J, with 13 bases in between. The CDR3 has 15 residues. The CDR3 nucleotides read TGTGCCAGCAGTTCCTCGACAGGTTTCAATCAGCCCCAGCATTTT. Translating gives CASSSSTGFNQPQHF.

V is TRBV10-3 and J is TRBJ2-7, with 8 positions matching TRBD1. The CDR3 length is 14 residues. Germline V gene data show CDR1 as ENHRY and CDR2 as SYGVKD. V trimming: 10 bases; J trimming: 5 bases; junction bases outside the gene matches: 13. As DNA, the CDR3 is TGTGCCACCGCCCGAGGGACAGGCTTGAACGAGCAGTACTTC. Translated: CATARGTGLNEQYF.

The V gene is TRBV30, the J gene TRBJ1-5; D ambiguous. This CDR3 is 15 amino acids long. Deletions cut 1 base from V and 2 bases from J, with 12 bases between. Germline loops: CDR1 GTSNPN, CDR2 SVGIG (reference sequence). Here the CDR3 reads CAWSGLSGRNQPQHF. The CDR3 nucleotides read TGTGCCTGGAGTGGGCTTTCTGGGCGCAATCAGCCCCAGCATTTT. The whole variable domain, filled in from reference TRBV30 and TRBJ1-5, reads SQTIHQWPATLVQPVGSPLSLECTVEGTSNPNLYWYRQAAGRGLQLLFYSVGIGQISSEVPQNLSASRPQDRQFILSSKKLLLSDSGFYLCAWSGLSGRNQPQHFGDGTRLSIL.